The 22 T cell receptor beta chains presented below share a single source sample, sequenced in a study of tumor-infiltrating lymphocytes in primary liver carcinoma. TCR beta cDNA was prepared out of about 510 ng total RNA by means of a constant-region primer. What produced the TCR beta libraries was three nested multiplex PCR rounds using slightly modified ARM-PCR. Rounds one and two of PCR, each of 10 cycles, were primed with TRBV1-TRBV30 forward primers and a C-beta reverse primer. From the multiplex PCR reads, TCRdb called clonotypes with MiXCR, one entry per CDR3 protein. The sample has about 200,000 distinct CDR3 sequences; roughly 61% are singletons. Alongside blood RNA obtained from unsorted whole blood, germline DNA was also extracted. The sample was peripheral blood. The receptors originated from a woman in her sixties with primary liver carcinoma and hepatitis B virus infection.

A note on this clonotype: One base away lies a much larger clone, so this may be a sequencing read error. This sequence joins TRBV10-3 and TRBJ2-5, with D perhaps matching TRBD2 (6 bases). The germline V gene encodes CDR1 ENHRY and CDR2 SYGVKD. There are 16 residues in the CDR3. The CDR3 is CAIGESPVERAETQYF. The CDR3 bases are TGTGCCATCGGTGAGTCCCCCGTGGAGCGGGCAGAGACCCAGTACTTC.

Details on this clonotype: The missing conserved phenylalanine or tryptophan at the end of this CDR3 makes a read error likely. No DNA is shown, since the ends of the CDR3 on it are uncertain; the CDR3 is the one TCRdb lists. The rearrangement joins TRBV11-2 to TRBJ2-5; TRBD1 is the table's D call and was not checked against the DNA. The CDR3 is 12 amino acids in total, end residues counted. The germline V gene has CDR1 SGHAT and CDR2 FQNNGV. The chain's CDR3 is CASSLQDSTKYL.

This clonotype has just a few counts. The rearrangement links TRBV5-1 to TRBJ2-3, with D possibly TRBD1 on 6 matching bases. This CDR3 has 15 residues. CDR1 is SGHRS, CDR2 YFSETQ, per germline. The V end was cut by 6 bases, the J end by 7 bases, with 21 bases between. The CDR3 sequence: CASTDPTNRVNTQYF. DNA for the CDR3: TGCGCCAGCACAGATCCTACAAACAGGGTGAATACGCAGTATTTT.

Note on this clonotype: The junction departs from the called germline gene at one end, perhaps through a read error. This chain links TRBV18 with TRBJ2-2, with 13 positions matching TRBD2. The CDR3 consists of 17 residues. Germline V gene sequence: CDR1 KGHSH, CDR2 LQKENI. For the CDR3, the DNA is TGTGCCAGCTCACCGGGACTAGCGGGGTCGAACATCGGGGAGCTGTTTTTT. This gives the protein CASSPGLAGSNIGELFF.

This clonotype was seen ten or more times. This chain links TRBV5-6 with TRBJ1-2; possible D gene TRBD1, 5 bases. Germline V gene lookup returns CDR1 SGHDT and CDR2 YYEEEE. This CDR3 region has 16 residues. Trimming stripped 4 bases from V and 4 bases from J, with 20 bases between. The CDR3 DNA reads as TGTGCCAGCAGCAGGCTGGGACGGCAACTTTCCTATGGCTACACCTTC. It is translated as CASSRLGRQLSYGYTF.

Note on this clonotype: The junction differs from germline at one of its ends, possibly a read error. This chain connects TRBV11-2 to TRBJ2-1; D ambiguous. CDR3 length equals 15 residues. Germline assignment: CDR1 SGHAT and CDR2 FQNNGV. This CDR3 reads CVSRRSPSSYNEQFF. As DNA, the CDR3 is TGTGTCAGCAGGAGAAGCCCGAGCTCCTACAATGAGCAGTTCTTC.

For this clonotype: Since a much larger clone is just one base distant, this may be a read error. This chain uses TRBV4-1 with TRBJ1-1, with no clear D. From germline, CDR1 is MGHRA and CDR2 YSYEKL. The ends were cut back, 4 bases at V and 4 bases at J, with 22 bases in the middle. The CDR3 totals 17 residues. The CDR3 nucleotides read TGCGCCAGCAGCCTGGATATGATGCGGAGACCCACCACTGAAGCTTTCTTT. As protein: CASSLDMMRRPTTEAFF.

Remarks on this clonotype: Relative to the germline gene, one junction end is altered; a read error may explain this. The CDR3 nucleotides are TGTGCCAGCAGTCCAAACGGGCAGGTTAATCTTCCCTTT. This gives the protein CASSPNGQVNLPF. The rearrangement uses TRBV28 and TRBJ2-3, with D hard to call. CDR1 is MDHEN and CDR2 is SYDVKM in the germline V gene. This CDR3 is built from 13 residues.

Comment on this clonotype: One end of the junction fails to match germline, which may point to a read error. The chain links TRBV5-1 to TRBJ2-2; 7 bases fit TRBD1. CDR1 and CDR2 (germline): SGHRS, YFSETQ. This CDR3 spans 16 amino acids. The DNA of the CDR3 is TGCACCAGCAGCCCCGGACAGGCCACGAACACCGGGGAGCTGTTTTTT. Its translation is CTSSPGQATNTGELFF.

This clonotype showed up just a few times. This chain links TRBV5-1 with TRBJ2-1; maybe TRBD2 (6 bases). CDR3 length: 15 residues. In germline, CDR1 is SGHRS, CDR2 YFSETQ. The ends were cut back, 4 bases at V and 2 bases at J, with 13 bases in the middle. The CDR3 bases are TGCGCCAGCAGCCCGGGGGTTGAGGCCTACAATGAGCAGTTCTTC. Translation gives CASSPGVEAYNEQFF.

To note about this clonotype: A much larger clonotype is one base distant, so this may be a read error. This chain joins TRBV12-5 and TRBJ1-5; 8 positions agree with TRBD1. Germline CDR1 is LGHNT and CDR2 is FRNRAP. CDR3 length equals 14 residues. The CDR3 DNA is TGTGTTACACAGTACACAGGGGGTAATCAGCCCCAGCATTTT. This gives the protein CVTQYTGGNQPQHF.

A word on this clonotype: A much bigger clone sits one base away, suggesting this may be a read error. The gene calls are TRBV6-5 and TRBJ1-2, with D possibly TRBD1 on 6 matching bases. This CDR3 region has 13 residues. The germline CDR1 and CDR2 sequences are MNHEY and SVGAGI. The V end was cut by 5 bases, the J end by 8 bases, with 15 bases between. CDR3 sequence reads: CASSIQGMGGYTF. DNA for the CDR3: TGTGCCAGCAGTATACAGGGAATGGGCGGCTACACCTTC.

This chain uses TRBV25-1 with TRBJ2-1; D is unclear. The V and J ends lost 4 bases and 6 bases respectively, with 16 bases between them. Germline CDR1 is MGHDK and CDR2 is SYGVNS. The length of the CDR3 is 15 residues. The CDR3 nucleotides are TGTGCCAGCAGTGTGGGCGTTACGGGCAGCAATGAGCAGTTCTTC. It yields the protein CASSVGVTGSNEQFF.

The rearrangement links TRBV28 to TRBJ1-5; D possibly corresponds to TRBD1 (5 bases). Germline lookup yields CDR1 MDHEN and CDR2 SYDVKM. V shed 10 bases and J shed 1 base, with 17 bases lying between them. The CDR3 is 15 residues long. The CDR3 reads CATTAGGVSNQPQHF. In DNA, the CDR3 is TGTGCCACCACGGCCGGGGGTGTCAGCAATCAGCCCCAGCATTTT.

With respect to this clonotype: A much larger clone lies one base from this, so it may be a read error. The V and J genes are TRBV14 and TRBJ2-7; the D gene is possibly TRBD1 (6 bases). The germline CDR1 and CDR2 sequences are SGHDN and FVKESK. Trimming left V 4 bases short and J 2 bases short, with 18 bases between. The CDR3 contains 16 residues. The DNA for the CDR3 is TGTGCCAGCAGCCTACTGCCGAACAGGGCAACCTACGAGCAGTACTTC. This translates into CASSLLPNRATYEQYF.

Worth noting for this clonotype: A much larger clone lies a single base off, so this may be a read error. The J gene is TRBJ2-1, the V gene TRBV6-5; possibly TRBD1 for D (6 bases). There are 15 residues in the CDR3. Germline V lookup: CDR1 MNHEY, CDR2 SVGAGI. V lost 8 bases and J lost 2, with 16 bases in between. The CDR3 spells CASSKARGTYNEQFF. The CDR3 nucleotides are TGTGCCAGCTCAAAAGCTAGGGGGACCTACAATGAGCAGTTCTTC.

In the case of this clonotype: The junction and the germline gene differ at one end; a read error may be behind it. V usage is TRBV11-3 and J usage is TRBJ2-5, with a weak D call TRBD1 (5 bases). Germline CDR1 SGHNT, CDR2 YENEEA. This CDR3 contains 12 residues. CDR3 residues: CAMSLGEEAQYF. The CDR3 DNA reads TGTGCCATGAGCTTAGGGGAAGAGGCCCAGTACTTC. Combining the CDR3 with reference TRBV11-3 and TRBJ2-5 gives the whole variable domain EAGVVQSPRYKIIEKKQPVAFWCNPISGHNTLYWYLQNLGQGPELLIRYENEEAVDDSQLPKDRFSAERLKGVDSTLKIQPAELGDSAVYLCAMSLGEEAQYFGPGTRLLVL.

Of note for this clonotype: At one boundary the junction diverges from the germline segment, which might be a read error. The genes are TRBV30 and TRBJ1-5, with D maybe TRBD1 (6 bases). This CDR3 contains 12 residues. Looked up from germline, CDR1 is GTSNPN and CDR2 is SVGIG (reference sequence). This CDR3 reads CAWRQGNQPQHF. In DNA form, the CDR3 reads TGTGCCTGGAGACAGGGCAACCAGCCCCAGCATTTT.

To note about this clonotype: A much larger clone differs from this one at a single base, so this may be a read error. The CDR3 nucleotides are TGCGTCAGCAAGGTCGGGAGGGGTAACTATGGCTACACCTTC. Encoded protein: CVSKVGRGNYGYTF. The genes are TRBV4-1 and TRBJ1-2, with D tentatively TRBD1 (5 bases). This CDR3 spans 14 amino acids. Germline-derived CDR1 and CDR2 are MGHRA and YSYEKL.

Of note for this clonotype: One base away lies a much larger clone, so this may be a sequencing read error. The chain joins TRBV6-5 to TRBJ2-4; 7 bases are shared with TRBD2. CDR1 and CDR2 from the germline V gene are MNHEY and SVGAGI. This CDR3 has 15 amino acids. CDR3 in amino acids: CASSTRGVAKNIQCF. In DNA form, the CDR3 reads TGTGCCAGCAGCACTCGGGGGGTAGCCAAAAACATTCAGTGCTTC.

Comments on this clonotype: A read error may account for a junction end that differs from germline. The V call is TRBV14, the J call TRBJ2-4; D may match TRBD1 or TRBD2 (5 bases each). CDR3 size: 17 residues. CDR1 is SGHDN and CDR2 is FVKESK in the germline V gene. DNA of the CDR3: TGTGCCAGCAGCCAAGCGAGGGGCAGGGCAGCCAAAAACATTCAGTGCTTC. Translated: CASSQARGRAAKNIQCF.

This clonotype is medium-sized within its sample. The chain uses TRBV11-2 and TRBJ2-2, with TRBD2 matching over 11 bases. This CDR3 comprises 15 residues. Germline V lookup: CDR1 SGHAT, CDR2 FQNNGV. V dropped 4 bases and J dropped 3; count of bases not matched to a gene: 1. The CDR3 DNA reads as TGTGCCAGCAGCTGGGGACTAGCGGACACCGGGGAGCTGTTTTTT. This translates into CASSWGLADTGELFF.